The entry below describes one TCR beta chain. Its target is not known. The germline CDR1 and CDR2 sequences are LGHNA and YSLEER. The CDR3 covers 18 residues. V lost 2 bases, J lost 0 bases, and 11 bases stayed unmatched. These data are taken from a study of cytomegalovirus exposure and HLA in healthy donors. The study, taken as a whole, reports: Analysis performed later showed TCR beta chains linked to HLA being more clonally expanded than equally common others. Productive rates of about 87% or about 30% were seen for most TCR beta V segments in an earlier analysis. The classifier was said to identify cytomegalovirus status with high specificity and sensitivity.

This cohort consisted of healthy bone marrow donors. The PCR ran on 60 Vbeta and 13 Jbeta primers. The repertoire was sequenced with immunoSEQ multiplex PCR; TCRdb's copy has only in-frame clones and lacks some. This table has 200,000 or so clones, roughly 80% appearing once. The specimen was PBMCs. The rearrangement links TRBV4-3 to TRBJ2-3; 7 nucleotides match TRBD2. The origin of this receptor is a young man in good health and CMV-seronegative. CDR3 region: CASSQMRLADPSTDTQYF. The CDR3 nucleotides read TGCGCCAGCAGCCAAATGCGACTAGCAGATCCTAGCACAGATACGCAGTATTTT.